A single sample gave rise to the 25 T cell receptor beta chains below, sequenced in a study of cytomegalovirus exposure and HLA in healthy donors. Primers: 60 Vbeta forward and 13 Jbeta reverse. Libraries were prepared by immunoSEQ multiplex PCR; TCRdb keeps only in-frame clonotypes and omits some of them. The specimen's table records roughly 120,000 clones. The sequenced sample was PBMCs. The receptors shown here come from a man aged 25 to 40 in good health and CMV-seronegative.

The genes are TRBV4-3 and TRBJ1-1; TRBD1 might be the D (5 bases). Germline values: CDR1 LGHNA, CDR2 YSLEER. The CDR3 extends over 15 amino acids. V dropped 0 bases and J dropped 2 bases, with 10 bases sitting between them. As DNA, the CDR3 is TGCGCCAGCAGCCAAGAGGGGCTGTTAAACACTGAAGCTTTCTTT. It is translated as CASSQEGLLNTEAFF.

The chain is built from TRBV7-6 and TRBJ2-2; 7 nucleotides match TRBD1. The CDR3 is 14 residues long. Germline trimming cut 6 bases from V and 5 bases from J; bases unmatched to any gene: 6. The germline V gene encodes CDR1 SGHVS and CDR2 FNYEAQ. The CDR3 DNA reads TGTGCCAGCAGAGGGGGCTCGAGGACCGGGGAGCTGTTTTTT. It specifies CASRGGSRTGELFF.

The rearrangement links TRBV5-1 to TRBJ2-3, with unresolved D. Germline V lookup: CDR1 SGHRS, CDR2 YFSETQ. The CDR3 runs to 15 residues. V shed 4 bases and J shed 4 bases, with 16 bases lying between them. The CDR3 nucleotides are TGCGCCAGCAGCCTCCCGACACCCGGCGCAGATACGCAGTATTTT. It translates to CASSLPTPGADTQYF.

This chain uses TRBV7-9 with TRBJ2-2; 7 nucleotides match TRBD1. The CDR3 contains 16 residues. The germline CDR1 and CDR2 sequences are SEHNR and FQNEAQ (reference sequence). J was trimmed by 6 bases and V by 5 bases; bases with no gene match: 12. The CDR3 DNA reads TGTGCCAGCAGCCCCCTCGGGGACAGTACGCCCGGGGAGCTGTTTTTT. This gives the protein CASSPLGDSTPGELFF.

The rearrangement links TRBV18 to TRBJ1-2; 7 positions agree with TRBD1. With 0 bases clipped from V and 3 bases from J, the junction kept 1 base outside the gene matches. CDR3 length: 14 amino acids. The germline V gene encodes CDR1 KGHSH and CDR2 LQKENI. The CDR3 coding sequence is TGTGCCAGCTCACCACCTACAGGGGACTATGGCTACACCTTC. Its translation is CASSPPTGDYGYTF.

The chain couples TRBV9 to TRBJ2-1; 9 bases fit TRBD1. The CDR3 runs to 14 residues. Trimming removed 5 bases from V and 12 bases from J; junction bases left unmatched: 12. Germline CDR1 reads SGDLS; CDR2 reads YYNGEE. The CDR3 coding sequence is TGTGCCAGCAGTCCGGGACAGGGCTCTTTTTGGCAGTTCTTC. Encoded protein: CASSPGQGSFWQFF.

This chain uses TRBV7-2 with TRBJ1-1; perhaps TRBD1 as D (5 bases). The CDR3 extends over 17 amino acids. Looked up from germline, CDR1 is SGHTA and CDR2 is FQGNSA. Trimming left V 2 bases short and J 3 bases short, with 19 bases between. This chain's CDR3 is CASSLKEGGGGYTEAFF. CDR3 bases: TGTGCCAGCAGCTTAAAAGAGGGTGGGGGGGGTTACACTGAAGCTTTCTTT.

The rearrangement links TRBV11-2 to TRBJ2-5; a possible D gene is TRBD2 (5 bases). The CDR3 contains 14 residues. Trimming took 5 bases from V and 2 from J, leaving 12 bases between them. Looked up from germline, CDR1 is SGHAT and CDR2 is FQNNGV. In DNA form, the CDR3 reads TGTGCCAGCAGCCCAAAGCGGATACAAGAGACCCAGTACTTC. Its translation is CASSPKRIQETQYF.

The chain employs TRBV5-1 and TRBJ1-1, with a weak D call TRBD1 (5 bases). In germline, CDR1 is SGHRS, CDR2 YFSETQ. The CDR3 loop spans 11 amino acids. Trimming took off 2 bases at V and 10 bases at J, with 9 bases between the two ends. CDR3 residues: CASSFGGGAFF. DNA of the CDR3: TGCGCCAGCAGCTTCGGGGGAGGAGCTTTCTTT.

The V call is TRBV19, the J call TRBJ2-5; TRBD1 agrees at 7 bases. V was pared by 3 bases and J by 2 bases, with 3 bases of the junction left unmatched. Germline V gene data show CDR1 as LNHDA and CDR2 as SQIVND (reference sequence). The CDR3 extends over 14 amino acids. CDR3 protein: CASSIRDRQETQYF. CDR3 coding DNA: TGTGCCAGTAGTATCCGGGACAGACAAGAGACCCAGTACTTC.

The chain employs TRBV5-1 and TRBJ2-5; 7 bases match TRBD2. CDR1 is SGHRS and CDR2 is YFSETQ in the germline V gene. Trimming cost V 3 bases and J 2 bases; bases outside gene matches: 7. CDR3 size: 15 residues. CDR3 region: CASSWYAGDQETQYF. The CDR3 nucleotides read TGCGCCAGCAGCTGGTACGCGGGGGATCAAGAGACCCAGTACTTC.

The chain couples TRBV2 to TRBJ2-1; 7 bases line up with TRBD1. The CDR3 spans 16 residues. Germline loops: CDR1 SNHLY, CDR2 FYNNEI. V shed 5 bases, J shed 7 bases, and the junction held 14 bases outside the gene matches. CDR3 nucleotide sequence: TGTGCCAGCAGTTCAATTACCGGGACAGCTACTAATGAGCAGTTCTTC. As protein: CASSSITGTATNEQFF.

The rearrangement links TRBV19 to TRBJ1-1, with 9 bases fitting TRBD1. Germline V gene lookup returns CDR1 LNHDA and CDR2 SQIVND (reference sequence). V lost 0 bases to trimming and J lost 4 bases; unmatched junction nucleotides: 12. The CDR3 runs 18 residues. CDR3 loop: CASSIDFNRGRWGTEAFF. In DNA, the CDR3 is TGTGCCAGTAGTATAGATTTTAACAGGGGGCGCTGGGGCACTGAAGCTTTCTTT.

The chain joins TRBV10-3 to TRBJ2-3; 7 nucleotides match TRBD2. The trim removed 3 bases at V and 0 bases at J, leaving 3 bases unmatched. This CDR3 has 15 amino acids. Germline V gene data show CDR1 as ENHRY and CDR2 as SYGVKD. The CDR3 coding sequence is TGTGCCATCAGTGACTCGCGGGGGAGCACAGATACGCAGTATTTT. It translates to CAISDSRGSTDTQYF.

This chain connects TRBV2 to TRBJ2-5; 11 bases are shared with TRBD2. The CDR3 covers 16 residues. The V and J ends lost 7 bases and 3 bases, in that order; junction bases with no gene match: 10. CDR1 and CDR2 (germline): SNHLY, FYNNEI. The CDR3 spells CASTRRTSGFKETQYF. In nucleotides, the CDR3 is TGTGCCAGCACCCGGAGGACTAGCGGGTTTAAAGAGACCCAGTACTTC.

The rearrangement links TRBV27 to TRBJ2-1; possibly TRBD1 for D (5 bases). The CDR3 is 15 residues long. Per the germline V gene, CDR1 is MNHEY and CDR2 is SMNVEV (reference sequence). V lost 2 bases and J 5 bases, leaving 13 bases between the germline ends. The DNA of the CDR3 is TGTGCCAGCAGTTTAAAGGGGAAGGTTCACAATGAGCAGTTCTTC. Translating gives CASSLKGKVHNEQFF.

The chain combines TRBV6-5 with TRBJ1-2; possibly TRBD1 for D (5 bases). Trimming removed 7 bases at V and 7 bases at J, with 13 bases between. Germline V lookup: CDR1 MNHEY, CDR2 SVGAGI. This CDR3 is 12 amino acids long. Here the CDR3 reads CASTGSRGGYTF. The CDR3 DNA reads TGTGCCAGCACAGGGTCTCGAGGTGGCTACACCTTC.

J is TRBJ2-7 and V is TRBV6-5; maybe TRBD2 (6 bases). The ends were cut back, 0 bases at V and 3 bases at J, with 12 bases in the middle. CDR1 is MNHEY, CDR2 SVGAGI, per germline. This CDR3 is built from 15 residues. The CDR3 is CASSYSVGSYYEQYF. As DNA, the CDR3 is TGTGCCAGCAGTTACTCGGTCGGGAGCTACTACGAGCAGTACTTC.

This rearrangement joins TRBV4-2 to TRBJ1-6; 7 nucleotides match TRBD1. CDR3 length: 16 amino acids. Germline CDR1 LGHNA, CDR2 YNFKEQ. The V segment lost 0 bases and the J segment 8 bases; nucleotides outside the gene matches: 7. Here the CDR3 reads CASSQEIGTAYSPLHF. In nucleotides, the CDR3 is TGTGCCAGCAGCCAAGAGATCGGGACAGCTTATTCACCCCTCCACTTT.

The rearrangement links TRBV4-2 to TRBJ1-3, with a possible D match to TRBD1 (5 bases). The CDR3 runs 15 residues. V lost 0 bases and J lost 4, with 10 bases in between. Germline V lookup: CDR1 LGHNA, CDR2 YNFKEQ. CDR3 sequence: CASSQEGGVGNTIYF. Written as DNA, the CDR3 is TGTGCCAGCAGCCAAGAAGGAGGGGTAGGAAACACCATATATTTT.

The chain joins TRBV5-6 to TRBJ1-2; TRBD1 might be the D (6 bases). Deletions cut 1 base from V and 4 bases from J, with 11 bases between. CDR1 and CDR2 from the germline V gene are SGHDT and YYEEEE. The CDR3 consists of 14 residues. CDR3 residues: CASSLRGGSYGYTF. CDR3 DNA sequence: TGTGCCAGCAGCTTGAGAGGGGGTAGCTATGGCTACACCTTC.

The CDR3 DNA reads as TGTGCCAGCAGCGTCTCAGCCCCAGACAGTCCCTACGAGCAGTACTTC. This encodes CASSVSAPDSPYEQYF. The chain recombines TRBV9 with TRBJ2-5; D possibly corresponds to TRBD1 (5 bases). The J call may be in error: the DNA end matches TRBJ2-7 better. Germline values: CDR1 SGDLS, CDR2 YYNGEE. This CDR3 is 16 amino acids long.

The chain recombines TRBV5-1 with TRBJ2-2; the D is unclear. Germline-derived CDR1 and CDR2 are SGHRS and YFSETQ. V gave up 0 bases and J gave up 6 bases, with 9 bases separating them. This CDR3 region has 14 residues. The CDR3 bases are TGCGCCAGCAGCTTGGCGAGCGTCGCCGGGGAGCTGTTTTTT. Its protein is CASSLASVAGELFF. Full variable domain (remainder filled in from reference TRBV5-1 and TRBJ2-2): KAGVTQTPRYLIKTRGQQVTLSCSPISGHRSVSWYQQTPGQGLQFLFEYFSETQRNKGNFPGRFSGRQFSNSRSEMNVSTLELGDSALYLCASSLASVAGELFFGEGSRLTVL.

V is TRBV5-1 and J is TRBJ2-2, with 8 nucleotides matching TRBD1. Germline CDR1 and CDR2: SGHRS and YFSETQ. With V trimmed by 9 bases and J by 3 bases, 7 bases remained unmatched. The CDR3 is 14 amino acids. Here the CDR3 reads CATSDRVDTGELFF. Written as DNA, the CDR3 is TGCGCCACCTCGGACAGGGTTGACACCGGGGAGCTGTTTTTT.

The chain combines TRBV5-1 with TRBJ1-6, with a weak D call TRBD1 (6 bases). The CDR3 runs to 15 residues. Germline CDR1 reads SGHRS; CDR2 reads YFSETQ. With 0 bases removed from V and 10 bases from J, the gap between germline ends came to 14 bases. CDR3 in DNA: TGCGCCAGCAGCTTGGAGCAGGGGAGAGGCTCACCCCTCCACTTT. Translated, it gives CASSLEQGRGSPLHF.